Shown below are 29 T cell receptor beta chains from a single sample sequenced in a study of shared clonotypes between healthy human individuals. TCRdb's copy holds only in-frame clones and misses some; the assay was immunoSEQ multiplex PCR. The top ten hold 0.11% to 0.15% of the sample, which has millions of clones, around 94% seen once. The sample taken for sequencing was naive CD4+ T cells sorted from blood. Regarding subset: CD45RA+ positively selected. The receptors originated from a man aged 18 to 35 in good health.

This clone has just one count. The rearrangement links TRBV19 to TRBJ2-1, with 9 nucleotides matching TRBD2. The CDR3 spans 14 residues. V lost 8 bases to trimming and J lost 7 bases; unmatched junction nucleotides: 9. Germline CDR1 LNHDA, CDR2 SQIVND (reference sequence). CDR3 amino acids: CASRLGTSLNEQFF. For the CDR3, the DNA is TGTGCCAGTCGCCTGGGGACTAGCCTTAATGAGCAGTTCTTC.

Comment on this clone: The same CDR3 also results from other DNA sequences found in this sample. V is TRBV28 and J is TRBJ2-7; possible D gene TRBD2, 5 bases. The V and J ends lost 2 bases and 5 bases respectively, with 7 bases between them. The CDR3 consists of 12 residues. Germline V gives CDR1 MDHEN, CDR2 SYDVKM. The CDR3 is CASSLLSDEQYF. DNA for the CDR3: TGTGCCAGCAGTTTACTTAGCGACGAGCAGTACTTC.

The chain uses TRBV6-5 and TRBJ2-7, with 7 nucleotides matching TRBD2. The CDR3 totals 15 residues. Germline CDR1 and CDR2: MNHEY and SVGAGI. The J segment lost 0 bases and the V segment lost 8 bases, leaving 10 bases of the junction unmatched. CDR3 amino acids: CASASGGVSSYEQYF. CDR3 bases: TGTGCCAGCGCGTCGGGGGGAGTGAGCTCCTACGAGCAGTACTTC.

This CDR3 reads CASSRVGGNYGYTF. CDR3 nucleotide sequence: TGCGCCAGCAGCCGGGTTGGGGGAAACTATGGCTACACCTTC. The J gene is TRBJ1-2, the V gene TRBV5-1, with a weak D call TRBD1 (5 bases). Trimming left V 4 bases short and J 2 bases short, with 12 bases between. The germline V gene has CDR1 SGHRS and CDR2 YFSETQ. This CDR3 is built from 14 residues. Supplemented by reference TRBV5-1 and TRBJ1-2, the full variable domain reads KAGVTQTPRYLIKTRGQQVTLSCSPISGHRSVSWYQQTPGQGLQFLFEYFSETQRNKGNFPGRFSGRQFSNSRSEMNVSTLELGDSALYLCASSRVGGNYGYTFGSGTRLTVV.

The gene calls are TRBV9 and TRBJ1-5; D call uncertain. This CDR3 comprises 15 residues. Trimming pared 3 bases from V and 3 bases from J, leaving 13 bases between. CDR1 is SGDLS, CDR2 YYNGEE, per germline. The CDR3 DNA follows: TGTGCCAGCAGCGCCCGGGGAGTCGTCAATCAGCCCCAGCATTTT. This encodes CASSARGVVNQPQHF.

This chain links TRBV7-6 with TRBJ2-1, with 10 nucleotides matching TRBD2. This CDR3 has 15 residues. Germline loops: CDR1 SGHVS, CDR2 FNYEAQ. With V trimmed by 7 bases and J by 7 bases, 10 bases remained unmatched. The DNA of the CDR3 is TGTGCCAGCAACCTTCTAGCGGGAGCGGGTAATGAGCAGTTCTTC. It yields the protein CASNLLAGAGNEQFF.

V is TRBV5-4 and J is TRBJ2-3; 10 bases agree with TRBD2. Unmatched junction bases numbered 14, after V lost 4 bases and J lost 6 bases. This CDR3 is built from 17 residues. Germline V CDR1 and CDR2: SGHNT, YYREEE (reference sequence). CDR3: CASSPGLATGVTDTQYF. The CDR3 nucleotides read TGTGCCAGCAGCCCGGGACTAGCGACAGGAGTTACTGATACGCAGTATTTT.

The J gene is TRBJ1-5, the V gene TRBV19; TRBD1 matches at 7 bases. This CDR3 has 17 residues. After removal of 0 bases from V and 5 bases from J, the junction contained 10 bases not matched to a gene. Germline CDR1 LNHDA, CDR2 SQIVND (reference sequence). The DNA of the CDR3 is TGTGCCAGTAGTATAGATTGGCTACGAGGGGGCGATCAGCCCCAGCATTTT. It specifies CASSIDWLRGGDQPQHF.

J is TRBJ2-5 and V is TRBV4-1, with 10 bases that match TRBD2. V lost 0 bases, J lost 5 bases, and 6 bases stayed unmatched. Germline V gives CDR1 MGHRA, CDR2 YSYEKL. The CDR3 covers 16 residues. CDR3 nucleotides: TGCGCCAGCAGCCAAGACCAGCGGGAGGGGTGGGAGACCCAGTACTTC. Its translation: CASSQDQREGWETQYF.

This chain connects TRBV6-5 to TRBJ2-7; D may match TRBD1 or TRBD2 (5 bases each). This CDR3 is built from 14 residues. From germline, CDR1 is MNHEY and CDR2 SVGAGI. V dropped 5 bases and J dropped 3 bases, with 14 bases sitting between them. The CDR3 nucleotides are TGTGCCAGCAGTCGGGGCAGGGCAGACTACGAGCAGTACTTC. This translates into CASSRGRADYEQYF.

Notes on this clone: In the same sample, other DNA sequences code for this CDR3. V usage is TRBV7-2 and J usage is TRBJ2-7; 8 nucleotides line up with TRBD1. CDR3 length: 13 amino acids. V shed 4 bases, J shed 3 bases, and the junction held 2 bases outside the gene matches. Germline CDR1 and CDR2: SGHTA and FQGNSA. CDR3 region: CASSSGTGYEQYF. In nucleotides, the CDR3 is TGTGCCAGCAGCTCAGGGACAGGCTACGAGCAGTACTTC.

The rearrangement links TRBV25-1 to TRBJ1-2; TRBD1 matches at 9 bases. J gave up 8 bases and V 4 bases, and 14 bases lay outside the gene matches. Per germline, CDR1 MGHDK and CDR2 SYGVNS. The CDR3 has 16 residues. The CDR3 DNA reads as TGTGCCAGCAGTGCCACCTGGACAGGGGTAGGTGGAGGCTACACCTTC. Translating it yields CASSATWTGVGGGYTF.

Notes on this clone: Additional DNA sequences in this sample encode the identical CDR3. This chain uses TRBV7-9 with TRBJ1-2, with 8 bases that match TRBD1. The CDR3 loop spans 13 amino acids. V shed 2 bases and J 7 bases; nucleotides not matched to a gene: 3. CDR1 SEHNR and CDR2 FQNEAQ come from the germline V gene (reference sequence). The chain's CDR3 is CASSLQGASGYTF. The CDR3 nucleotides are TGTGCCAGCAGCTTACAGGGGGCCAGTGGCTACACCTTC.

CDR3 sequence (DNA): TGTGCCAGCAGCCGGGACCCTCCGAAAGAGCAGTTCTTC. Protein: CASSRDPPKEQFF. The V call is TRBV5-6, the J call TRBJ2-1; D tentatively fits TRBD1 or TRBD2 (5 bases each). Germline CDR1 and CDR2: SGHDT and YYEEEE. The CDR3 totals 13 residues. Between the trimmed V and J ends, which lost 4 bases and 10 bases, there was a span of 15 bases.

Of note for this clone: The junction shows a germline mismatch at one end, possibly a read error. This chain links TRBV7-2 with TRBJ1-1, with D maybe TRBD1 (5 bases). This CDR3 has 15 residues. CDR1 and CDR2 (germline): SGHTA, FQGNSA. The CDR3 sequence: CASRFGGYMNTEAFF. The CDR3 DNA follows: TGTGCCAGCCGCTTCGGGGGATACATGAACACTGAAGCTTTCTTT.

CDR3 nucleotides: TGTGCCAGCAGTTACGGCACCAAACAGGGGTATGGCTACACCTTC. This gives the protein CASSYGTKQGYGYTF. The chain recombines TRBV6-6 with TRBJ1-2, with 7 nucleotides matching TRBD1. The CDR3 runs 15 residues. The ends lost 2 bases at V and 5 bases at J; junction bases unmatched: 8. CDR1 MNHNY and CDR2 SVGAGI come from the germline V gene (reference sequence).

The chain joins TRBV4-2 to TRBJ1-2, with 8 nucleotides matching TRBD1. CDR1 is LGHNA and CDR2 is YNFKEQ in the germline V gene. There are 16 residues in the CDR3. The J segment lost 1 base and the V segment lost 4 bases, leaving 8 bases of the junction unmatched. This chain's CDR3 is CASSLLTTGVNYGYTF. In nucleotides, the CDR3 is TGTGCCAGCAGCCTCCTTACGACAGGGGTTAACTATGGCTACACCTTC.

CDR3 nucleotides: TGTGCCAGCAGCGAAACACCGAACTATGGCTACACCTTC. Translation: CASSETPNYGYTF. The V gene is TRBV7-6, the J gene TRBJ1-2; D gene unclear. The ends were cut back, 5 bases at V and 2 bases at J, with 9 bases in the middle. This CDR3 has 13 amino acids. CDR1 and CDR2 (germline): SGHVS, FNYEAQ.

CDR3 DNA: TGTGCCAGCGGGATGACAGGGGACACAGATACGCAGTATTTT. Amino acids: CASGMTGDTDTQYF. V usage is TRBV2 and J usage is TRBJ2-3, with 8 bases fitting TRBD1. CDR3 length: 14 residues. Germline CDR1 is SNHLY and CDR2 is FYNNEI. The ends lost 8 bases at V and 2 bases at J; junction bases unmatched: 6.

The gene calls are TRBV30 and TRBJ1-2; a possible D gene is TRBD1 (5 bases). Germline assignment: CDR1 GTSNPN and CDR2 SVGIG (reference sequence). Trimming cost V 2 bases and J 8 bases, with 12 bases left between them. This CDR3 is 12 amino acids long. CDR3 nucleotides: TGTGCCTGGAGTTCGGGGCTGGGCGGCTACACCTTC. It encodes CAWSSGLGGYTF.

J is TRBJ2-5 and V is TRBV2, with a tentative D call TRBD2 (5 bases). Per the germline V gene, CDR1 is SNHLY and CDR2 is FYNNEI. CDR3 length: 14 amino acids. Trimming cost V 1 base and J 5 bases, with 11 bases left between them. The CDR3 DNA reads as TGTGCCAGCAGTGAAGGAGAGGGCCTGGAGACCCAGTACTTC. This translates into CASSEGEGLETQYF.

The chain carries TRBV28 and TRBJ1-5; D is uncertain. The V gene's germline CDR1 is MDHEN and CDR2 SYDVKM. V was cut by 6 bases and J by 0 bases, with 18 bases left in between. The CDR3 totals 17 residues. CDR3 loop: CASRSLGRFYSNQPQHF. The CDR3 nucleotides read TGTGCCAGCAGATCCCTTGGCAGATTCTATAGCAATCAGCCCCAGCATTTT.

The rearrangement links TRBV18 to TRBJ2-7; D perhaps matches TRBD1 (5 bases). V lost 5 bases to trimming and J lost 7 bases, with 15 bases between them. This CDR3 has 13 amino acids. Per germline, CDR1 KGHSH and CDR2 LQKENI. The CDR3 here is CASSALDSREQYF. CDR3 coding DNA: TGTGCCAGCTCAGCACTCGACAGTCGGGAGCAGTACTTC.

V gene TRBV27 combines with J gene TRBJ2-1; TRBD2 aligns across 11 bases. V was pared by 6 bases and J by 6 bases, with 4 bases of the junction left unmatched. From germline, CDR1 is MNHEY and CDR2 SMNVEV (reference sequence). CDR3 length: 14 amino acids. The DNA of the CDR3 is TGTGCCAGCAGCCTGGGACTAGCGGTCAATGAGCAGTTCTTC. Encoded protein: CASSLGLAVNEQFF.

This sequence joins TRBV5-1 and TRBJ1-4, with 9 bases aligning to TRBD1. V shed 0 bases and J 7 bases; nucleotides not matched to a gene: 4. The CDR3 sequence is 15 residues long. The germline gives CDR1 SGHRS, CDR2 YFSETQ. The CDR3 DNA reads as TGCGCCAGCAGCTTGGGGTCGGGACAGGGTGAAAAACTGTTTTTT. It translates to CASSLGSGQGEKLFF.

The rearrangement uses TRBV28 and TRBJ1-2; D may be TRBD1 (5 bases). The germline CDR1 and CDR2 sequences are MDHEN and SYDVKM. The CDR3 is made up of 15 amino acids. Trimming stripped 2 bases from V and 4 bases from J, with 14 bases between. The CDR3 bases are TGTGCCAGCAGTTTAGGGGGAGGGTGGATCTATGGCTACACCTTC. It translates to CASSLGGGWIYGYTF.

This chain links TRBV6-1 with TRBJ2-7; D not resolved. The V end was cut by 0 bases, the J end by 0 bases, with 9 bases between. The germline CDR1 and CDR2 sequences are MNHNS and SASEGT. The CDR3 has 15 residues. The CDR3 region has the DNA TGTGCCAGCAGTGAAGCGGTACCAGCCTCCTACGAGCAGTACTTC. Translation gives CASSEAVPASYEQYF.

The V gene is TRBV5-1, the J gene TRBJ2-5, with TRBD1 as a possible D gene (6 bases). The DNA end lines up better with TRBJ2-7; the J call may be wrong. This CDR3 comprises 15 residues. CDR1 is SGHRS, CDR2 YFSETQ, per germline. The CDR3 sequence: CASSLYSQGTGEQYF. Written as DNA, the CDR3 is TGCGCCAGCAGCTTGTATTCCCAGGGGACCGGCGAGCAGTACTTC.

The chain combines TRBV5-1 with TRBJ2-5, with D possibly being TRBD2 (6 bases). Germline loops: CDR1 SGHRS, CDR2 YFSETQ. This CDR3 is 15 amino acids long. The ends were cut back, 4 bases at V and 4 bases at J, with 17 bases in the middle. In DNA, the CDR3 is TGCGCCAGCAGCCACCCCGGGCAGGGAGGAGAGACCCAGTACTTC. Its protein is CASSHPGQGGETQYF.